This TCR beta chain emerged from a study of control samples from healthy donors and cancer patients. This clone has a single count. The CDR3 is made up of 13 amino acids. CDR1 and CDR2 from the germline V gene are MNHEY and SVGAGI. Trimming removed 7 bases at V and 8 bases at J, with 12 bases between. Sequencing used immunoSEQ multiplex PCR; TCRdb keeps in-frame clones, though not all of them. This table has some 140,000 clones, roughly nine tenths appearing once. The clonotype originates from a woman in her twenties or thirties in good health. Sequencing was done on a sample of blood. The gene calls are TRBV6-5 and TRBJ1-6; tentative D call: TRBD1 (6 bases). The CDR3 DNA reads as TGTGCCAGCACCCCGGGGGCCCATTCACCCCTCCACTTT. Translated, it gives CASTPGAHSPLHF.